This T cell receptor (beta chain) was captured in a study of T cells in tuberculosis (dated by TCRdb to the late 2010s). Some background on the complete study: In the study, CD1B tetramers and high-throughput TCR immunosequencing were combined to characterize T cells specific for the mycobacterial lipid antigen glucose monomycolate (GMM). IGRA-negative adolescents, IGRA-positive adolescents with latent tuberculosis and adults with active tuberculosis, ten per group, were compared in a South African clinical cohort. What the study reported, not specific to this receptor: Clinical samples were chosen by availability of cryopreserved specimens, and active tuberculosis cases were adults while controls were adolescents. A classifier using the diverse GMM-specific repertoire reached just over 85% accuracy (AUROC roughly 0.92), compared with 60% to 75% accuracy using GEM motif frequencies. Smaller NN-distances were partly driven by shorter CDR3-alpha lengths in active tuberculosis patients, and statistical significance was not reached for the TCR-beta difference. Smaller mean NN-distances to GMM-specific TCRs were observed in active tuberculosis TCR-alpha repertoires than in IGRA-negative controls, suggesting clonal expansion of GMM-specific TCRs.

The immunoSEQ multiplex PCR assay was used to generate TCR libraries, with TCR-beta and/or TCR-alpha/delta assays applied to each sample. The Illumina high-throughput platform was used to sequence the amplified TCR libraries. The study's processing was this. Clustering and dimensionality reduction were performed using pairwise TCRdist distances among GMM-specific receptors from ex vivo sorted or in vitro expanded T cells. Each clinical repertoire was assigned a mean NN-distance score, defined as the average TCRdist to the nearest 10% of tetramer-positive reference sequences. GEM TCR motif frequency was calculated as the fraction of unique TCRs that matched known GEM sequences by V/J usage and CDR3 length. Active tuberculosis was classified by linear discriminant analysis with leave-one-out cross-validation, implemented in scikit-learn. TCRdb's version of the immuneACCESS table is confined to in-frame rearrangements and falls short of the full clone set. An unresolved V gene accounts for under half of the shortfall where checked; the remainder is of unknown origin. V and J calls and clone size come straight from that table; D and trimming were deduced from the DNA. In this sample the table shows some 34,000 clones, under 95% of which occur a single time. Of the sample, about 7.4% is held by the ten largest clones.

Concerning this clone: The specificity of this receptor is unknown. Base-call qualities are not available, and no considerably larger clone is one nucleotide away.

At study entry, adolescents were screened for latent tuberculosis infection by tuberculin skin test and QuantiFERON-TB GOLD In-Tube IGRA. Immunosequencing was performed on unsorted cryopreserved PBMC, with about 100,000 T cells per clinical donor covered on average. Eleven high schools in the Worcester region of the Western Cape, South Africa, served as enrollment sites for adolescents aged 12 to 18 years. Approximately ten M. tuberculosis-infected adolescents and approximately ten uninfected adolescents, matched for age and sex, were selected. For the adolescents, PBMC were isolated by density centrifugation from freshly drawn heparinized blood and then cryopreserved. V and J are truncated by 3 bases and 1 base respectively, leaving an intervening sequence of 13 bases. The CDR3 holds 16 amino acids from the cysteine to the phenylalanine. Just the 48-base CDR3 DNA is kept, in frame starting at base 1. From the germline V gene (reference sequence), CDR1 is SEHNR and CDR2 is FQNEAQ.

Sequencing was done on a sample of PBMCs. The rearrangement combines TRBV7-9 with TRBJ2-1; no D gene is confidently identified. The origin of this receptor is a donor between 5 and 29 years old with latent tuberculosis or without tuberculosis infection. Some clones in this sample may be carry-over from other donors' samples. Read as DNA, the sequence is TGTGCCAGCAGCTTCCCGGGTCCCCCTTCCTACAATGAGCAGTTCTTC. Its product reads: CASSFPGPPSYNEQFF.